The present entry profiles one T cell receptor beta chain with its context. The antigen is unknown. TCRdb re-called the reads through MiXCR, storing one row per CDR3 protein. Here the sample spans about 300,000 distinct CDR3 sequences, roughly 25% being singletons. This sample was included in a study of T cell repertoires in cytomegalovirus infection. Whole-study context: Indications came from public TCR beta signatures; they pointed to CMV infection and to a matching HLA type.

Germline trimming cut 4 bases from V and 4 bases from J; bases unmatched to any gene: 1. The CDR3 totals 12 residues. The V gene's germline CDR1 is SGHRS and CDR2 YFSETQ. Broader study findings: There were HLA-C-restricted CMV-specific TCR beta clonotypes dominating the ex vivo response. Summed frequency of shared TCR beta families picked out CMV carriers who also had the relevant HLA.

The TCR originated in a human donor in good health (CMV status not recorded). Some clones in this sample may be carry-over from other donors' samples. The chain carries TRBV5-1 and TRBJ2-5; 7 bases agree with TRBD1. The sequenced sample consisted of PBMCs. The CDR3 region has the DNA TGCGCCAGCAGCGACAGGGCAGAGACCCAGTACTTC. This codes for CASSDRAETQYF. The full variable domain, its missing parts supplied by reference TRBV5-1 and TRBJ2-5, is KAGVTQTPRYLIKTRGQQVTLSCSPISGHRSVSWYQQTPGQGLQFLFEYFSETQRNKGNFPGRFSGRQFSNSRSEMNVSTLELGDSALYLCASSDRAETQYFGPGTRLLVL.